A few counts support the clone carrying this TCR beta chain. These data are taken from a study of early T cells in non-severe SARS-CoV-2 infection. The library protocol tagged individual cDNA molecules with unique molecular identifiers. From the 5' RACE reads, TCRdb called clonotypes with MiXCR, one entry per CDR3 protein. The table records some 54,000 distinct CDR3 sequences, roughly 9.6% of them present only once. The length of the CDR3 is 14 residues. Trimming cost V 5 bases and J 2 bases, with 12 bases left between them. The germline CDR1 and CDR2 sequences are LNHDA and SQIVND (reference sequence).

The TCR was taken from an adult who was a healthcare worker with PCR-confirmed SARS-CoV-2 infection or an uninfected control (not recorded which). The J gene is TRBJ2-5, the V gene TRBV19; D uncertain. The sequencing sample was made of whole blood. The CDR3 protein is CASSRGGRQETQYF. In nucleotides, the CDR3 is TGTGCCAGTAGTCGAGGCGGCAGACAAGAGACCCAGTACTTC.